This TCR beta chain was observed in a study of blood T cell repertoires in COVID-19. Sequencing was performed with immunoSEQ multiplex PCR; in TCRdb, only in-frame clones are kept and a portion is missing. The data hold 200,000 to 250,000 clones, with about 83% observed a single time. The CDR3 consists of 14 residues. With 5 bases removed from V and 8 bases from J, the gap between germline ends came to 16 bases. CDR1 and CDR2 (germline): KGHSH, LQKENI. The table lists this clone with a count of one. Sample: PBMCs or T cells enriched from blood (not recorded which). The source of this sequence is a woman aged 50 to 60 who had been exposed to COVID-19. The chain recombines TRBV18 with TRBJ1-5; possible D gene TRBD1, 5 bases. In nucleotides, the CDR3 is TGTGCCAGCTCAGAAGGGAGGGGAGGGAAGCCCCAGCATTTT. It yields the protein CASSEGRGGKPQHF.